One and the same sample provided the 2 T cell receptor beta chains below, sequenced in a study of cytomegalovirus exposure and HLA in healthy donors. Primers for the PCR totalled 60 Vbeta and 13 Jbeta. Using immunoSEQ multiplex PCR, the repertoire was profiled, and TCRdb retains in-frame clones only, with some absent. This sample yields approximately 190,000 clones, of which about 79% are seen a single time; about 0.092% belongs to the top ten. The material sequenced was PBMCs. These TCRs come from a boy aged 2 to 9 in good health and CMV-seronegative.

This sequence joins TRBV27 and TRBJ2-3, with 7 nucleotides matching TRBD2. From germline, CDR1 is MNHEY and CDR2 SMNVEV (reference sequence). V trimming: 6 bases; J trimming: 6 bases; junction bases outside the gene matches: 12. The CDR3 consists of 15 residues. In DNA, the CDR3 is TGTGCCAGCAGATGGGCGGGGGACCGTGGTGATACGCAGTATTTT. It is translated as CASRWAGDRGDTQYF.

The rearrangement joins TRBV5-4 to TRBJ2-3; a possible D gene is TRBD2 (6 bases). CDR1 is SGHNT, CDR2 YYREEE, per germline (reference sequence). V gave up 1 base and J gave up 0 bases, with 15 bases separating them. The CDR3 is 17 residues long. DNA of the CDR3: TGTGCCAGCAGCTTGTCGGGACTCTCTTTCAGCACAGATACGCAGTATTTT. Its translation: CASSLSGLSFSTDTQYF.